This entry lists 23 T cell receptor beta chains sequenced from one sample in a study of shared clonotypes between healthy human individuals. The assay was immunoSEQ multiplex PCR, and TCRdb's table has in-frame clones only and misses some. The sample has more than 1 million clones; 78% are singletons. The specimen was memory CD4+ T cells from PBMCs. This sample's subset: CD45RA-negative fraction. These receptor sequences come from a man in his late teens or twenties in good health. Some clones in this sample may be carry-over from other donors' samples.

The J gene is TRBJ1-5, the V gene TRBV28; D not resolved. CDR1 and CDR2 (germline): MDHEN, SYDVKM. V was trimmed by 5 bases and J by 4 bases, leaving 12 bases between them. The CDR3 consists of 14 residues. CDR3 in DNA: TGTGCCAGCAGTCCCCTCGAAAGGAATCAGCCCCAGCATTTT. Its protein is CASSPLERNQPQHF.

CDR3 in amino acids: CASSLAVAGDYNEQFF. The CDR3 region has the DNA TGTGCCAGCAGCTTAGCTGTAGCGGGAGACTACAATGAGCAGTTCTTC. The chain links TRBV7-2 to TRBJ2-1; TRBD2 aligns across 9 bases. The CDR3 totals 16 residues. From germline, CDR1 is SGHTA and CDR2 FQGNSA. Germline trimming cut 0 bases from V and 3 bases from J; bases unmatched to any gene: 3.

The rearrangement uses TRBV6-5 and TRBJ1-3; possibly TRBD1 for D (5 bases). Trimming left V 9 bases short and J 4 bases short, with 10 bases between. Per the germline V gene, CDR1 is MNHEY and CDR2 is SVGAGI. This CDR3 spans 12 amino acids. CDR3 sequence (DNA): TGTGCCAGTACGGGGGTCGGAAACACCATATATTTT. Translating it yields CASTGVGNTIYF.

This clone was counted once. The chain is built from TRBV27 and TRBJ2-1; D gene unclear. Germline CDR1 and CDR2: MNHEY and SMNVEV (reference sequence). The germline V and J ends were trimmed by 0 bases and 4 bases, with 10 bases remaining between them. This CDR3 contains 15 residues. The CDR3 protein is CASSLSTGWYNEQFF. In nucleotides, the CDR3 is TGTGCCAGCAGTTTATCGACCGGGTGGTACAATGAGCAGTTCTTC.

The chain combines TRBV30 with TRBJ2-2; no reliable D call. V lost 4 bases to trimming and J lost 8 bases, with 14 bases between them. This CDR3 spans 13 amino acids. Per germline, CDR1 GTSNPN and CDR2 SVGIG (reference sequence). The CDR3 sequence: CAWTVQVGGELFF. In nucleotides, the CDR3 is TGTGCCTGGACCGTACAAGTTGGTGGGGAGCTGTTTTTT. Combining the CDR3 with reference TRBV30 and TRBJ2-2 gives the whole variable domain SQTIHQWPATLVQPVGSPLSLECTVEGTSNPNLYWYRQAAGRGLQLLFYSVGIGQISSEVPQNLSASRPQDRQFILSSKKLLLSDSGFYLCAWTVQVGGELFFGEGSRLTVL.

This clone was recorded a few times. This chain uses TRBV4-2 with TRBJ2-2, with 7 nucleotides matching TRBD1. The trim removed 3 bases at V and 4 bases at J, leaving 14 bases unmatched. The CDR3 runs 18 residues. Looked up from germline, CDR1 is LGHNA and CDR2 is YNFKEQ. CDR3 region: CASSHVLTGSVVTGELFF. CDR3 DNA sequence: TGTGCCAGCAGCCATGTGCTGACAGGGTCCGTGGTCACCGGGGAGCTGTTTTTT.

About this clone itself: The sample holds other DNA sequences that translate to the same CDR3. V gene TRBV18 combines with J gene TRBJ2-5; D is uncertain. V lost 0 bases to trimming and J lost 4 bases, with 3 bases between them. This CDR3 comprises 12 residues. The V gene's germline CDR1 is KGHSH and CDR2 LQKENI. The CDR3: CASSPPGETQYF. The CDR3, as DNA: TGTGCCAGCTCACCACCGGGAGAGACCCAGTACTTC.

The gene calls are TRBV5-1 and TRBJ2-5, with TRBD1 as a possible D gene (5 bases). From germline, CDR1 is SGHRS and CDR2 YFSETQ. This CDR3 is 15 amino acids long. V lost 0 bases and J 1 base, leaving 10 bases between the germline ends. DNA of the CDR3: TGCGCCAGCAGCTTGGAGGGGCATCTCCAAGAGACCCAGTACTTC. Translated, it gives CASSLEGHLQETQYF.

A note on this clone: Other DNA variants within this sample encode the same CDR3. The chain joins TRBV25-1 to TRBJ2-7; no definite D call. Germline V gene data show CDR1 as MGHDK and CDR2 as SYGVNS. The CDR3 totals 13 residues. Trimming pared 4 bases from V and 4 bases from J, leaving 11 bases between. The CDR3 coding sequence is TGTGCCAGCAGTGGGGCCGGGCGGTACGAGCAGTACTTC. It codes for CASSGAGRYEQYF.

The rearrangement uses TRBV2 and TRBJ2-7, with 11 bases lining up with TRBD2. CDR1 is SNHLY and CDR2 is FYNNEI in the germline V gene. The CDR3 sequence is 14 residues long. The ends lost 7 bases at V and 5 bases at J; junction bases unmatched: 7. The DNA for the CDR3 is TGTGCCAGCAAACCGGGACTAGCGGTCCACGAGCAGTACTTC. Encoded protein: CASKPGLAVHEQYF.

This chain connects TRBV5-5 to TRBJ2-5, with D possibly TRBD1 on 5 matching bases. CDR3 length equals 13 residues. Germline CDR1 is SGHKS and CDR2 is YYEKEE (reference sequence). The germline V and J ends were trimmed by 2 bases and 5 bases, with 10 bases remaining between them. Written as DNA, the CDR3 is TGTGCCAGCAGCTTTGACAGTCATGAGACCCAGTACTTC. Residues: CASSFDSHETQYF.

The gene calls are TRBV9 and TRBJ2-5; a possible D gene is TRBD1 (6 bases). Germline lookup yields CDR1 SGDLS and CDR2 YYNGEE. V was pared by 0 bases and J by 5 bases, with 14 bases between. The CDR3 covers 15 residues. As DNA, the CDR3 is TGTGCCAGCAGCGTAGATCTCGGACAGACGGAGACCCAGTACTTC. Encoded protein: CASSVDLGQTETQYF.

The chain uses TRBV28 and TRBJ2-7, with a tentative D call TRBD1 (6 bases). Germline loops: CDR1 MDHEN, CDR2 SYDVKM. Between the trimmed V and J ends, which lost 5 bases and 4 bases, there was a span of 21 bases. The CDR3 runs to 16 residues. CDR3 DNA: TGTGCCAGCAGTGCCTTCTATTTTACAGGGAGATACGAGCAGTACTTC. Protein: CASSAFYFTGRYEQYF. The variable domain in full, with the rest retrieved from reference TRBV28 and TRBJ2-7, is DVKVTQSSRYLVKRTGEKVFLECVQDMDHENMFWYRQDPGLGLRLIYFSYDVKMKEKGDIPEGYSVSREKKERFSLILESASTNQTSMYLCASSAFYFTGRYEQYFGPGTRLTVT.

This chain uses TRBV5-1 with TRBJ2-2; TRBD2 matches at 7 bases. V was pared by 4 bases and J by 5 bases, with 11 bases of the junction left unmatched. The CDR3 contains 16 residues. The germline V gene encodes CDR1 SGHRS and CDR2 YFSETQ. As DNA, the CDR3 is TGCGCCAGCAGCCGTAGGGCTAGCGGATCGACCGGGGAGCTGTTTTTT. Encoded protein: CASSRRASGSTGELFF.

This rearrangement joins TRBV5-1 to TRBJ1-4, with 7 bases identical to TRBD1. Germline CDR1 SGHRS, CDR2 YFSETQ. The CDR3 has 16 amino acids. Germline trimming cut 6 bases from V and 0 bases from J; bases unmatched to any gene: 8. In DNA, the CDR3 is TGCGCCAGCAAGACAGGGACGATTGCAACTAATGAAAAACTGTTTTTT. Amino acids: CASKTGTIATNEKLFF. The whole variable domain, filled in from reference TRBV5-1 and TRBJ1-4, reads KAGVTQTPRYLIKTRGQQVTLSCSPISGHRSVSWYQQTPGQGLQFLFEYFSETQRNKGNFPGRFSGRQFSNSRSEMNVSTLELGDSALYLCASKTGTIATNEKLFFGSGTQLSVL.

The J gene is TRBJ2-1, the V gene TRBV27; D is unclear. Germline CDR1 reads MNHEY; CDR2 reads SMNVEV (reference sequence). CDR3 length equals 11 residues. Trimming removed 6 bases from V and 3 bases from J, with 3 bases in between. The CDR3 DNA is TGTGCCAGCAGGATCTACAATGAGCAGTTCTTC. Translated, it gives CASRIYNEQFF.

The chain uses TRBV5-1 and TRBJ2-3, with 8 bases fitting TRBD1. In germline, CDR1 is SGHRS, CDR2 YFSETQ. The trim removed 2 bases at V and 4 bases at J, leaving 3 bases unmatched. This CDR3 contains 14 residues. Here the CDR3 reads CASSLQQGADTQYF. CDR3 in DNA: TGCGCCAGCAGCTTACAACAGGGGGCAGATACGCAGTATTTT.

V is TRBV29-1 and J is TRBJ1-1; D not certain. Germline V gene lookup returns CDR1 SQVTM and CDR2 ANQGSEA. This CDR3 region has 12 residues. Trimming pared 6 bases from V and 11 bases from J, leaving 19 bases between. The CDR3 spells CSVNAAAGRAFF. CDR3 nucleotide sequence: TGCAGCGTGAATGCGGCGGCCGGTAGGGCTTTCTTT. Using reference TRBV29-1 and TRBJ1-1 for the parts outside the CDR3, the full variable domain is SAVISQKPSRDICQRGTSLTIQCQVDSQVTMMFWYRQQPGQSLTLIATANQGSEATYESGFVIDKFPISRPNLTFSTLTVSNMSPEDSSIYLCSVNAAAGRAFFGQGTRLTVV.

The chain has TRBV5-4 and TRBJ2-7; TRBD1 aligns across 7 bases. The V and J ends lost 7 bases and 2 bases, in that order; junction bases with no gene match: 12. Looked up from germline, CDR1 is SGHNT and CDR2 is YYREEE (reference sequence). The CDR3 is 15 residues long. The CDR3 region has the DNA TGTGCCAGCTCGGCCGATGGGGACAGCACCTACGAGCAGTACTTC. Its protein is CASSADGDSTYEQYF.

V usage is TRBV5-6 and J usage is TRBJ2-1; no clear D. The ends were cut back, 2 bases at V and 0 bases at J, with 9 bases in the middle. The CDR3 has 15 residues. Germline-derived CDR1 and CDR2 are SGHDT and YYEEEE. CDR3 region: CASSFSWSSYNEQFF. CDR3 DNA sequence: TGTGCCAGCAGCTTTAGCTGGTCCTCCTACAATGAGCAGTTCTTC.

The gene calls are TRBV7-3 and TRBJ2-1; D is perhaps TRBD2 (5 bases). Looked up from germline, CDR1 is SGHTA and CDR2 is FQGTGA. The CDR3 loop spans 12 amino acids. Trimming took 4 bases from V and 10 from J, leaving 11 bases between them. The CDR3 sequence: CASSSFTREQFF. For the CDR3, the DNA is TGTGCCAGCAGCTCCTTTACTAGGGAGCAGTTCTTC.

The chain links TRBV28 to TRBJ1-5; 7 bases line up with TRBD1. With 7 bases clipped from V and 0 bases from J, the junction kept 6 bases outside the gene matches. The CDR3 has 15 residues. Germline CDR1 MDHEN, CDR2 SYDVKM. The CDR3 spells CASISGQFSNQPQHF. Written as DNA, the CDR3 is TGTGCCAGCATCTCGGGACAGTTTAGCAATCAGCCCCAGCATTTT.

The CDR3: CASSVDTGGWDEQFF. CDR3 in DNA: TGTGCCAGCAGCGTAGATACGGGAGGGTGGGATGAGCAGTTCTTC. The J gene is TRBJ2-1, the V gene TRBV9, with 8 bases that match TRBD2. The length of the CDR3 is 15 residues. V gave up 0 bases and J gave up 8 bases; unmatched junction bases: 7. Germline V gene data show CDR1 as SGDLS and CDR2 as YYNGEE.